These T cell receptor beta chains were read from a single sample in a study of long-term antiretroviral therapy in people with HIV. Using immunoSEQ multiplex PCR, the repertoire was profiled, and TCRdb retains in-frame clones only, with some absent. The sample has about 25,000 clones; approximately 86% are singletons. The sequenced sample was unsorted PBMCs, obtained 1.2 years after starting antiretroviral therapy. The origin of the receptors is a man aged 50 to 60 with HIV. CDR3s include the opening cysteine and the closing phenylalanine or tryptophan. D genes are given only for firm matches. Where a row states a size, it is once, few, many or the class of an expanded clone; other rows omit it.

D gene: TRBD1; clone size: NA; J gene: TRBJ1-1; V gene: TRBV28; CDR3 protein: CASSFSGGITEAFF; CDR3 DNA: TGTGCCAGCAGTTTTTCAGGGGGGATCACTGAAGCTTTCTTT
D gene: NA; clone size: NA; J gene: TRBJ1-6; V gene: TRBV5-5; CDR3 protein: CASSRTGGLISPLHF; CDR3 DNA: TGTGCCAGCAGTCGAACGGGGGGGCTTATTTCACCCCTCCACTTT
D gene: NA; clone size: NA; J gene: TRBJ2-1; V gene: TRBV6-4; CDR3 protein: CASSDSAGGTYNEQFF; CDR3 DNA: TGTGCCAGCAGTGACTCCGCAGGGGGGACCTACAATGAGCAGTTCTTC
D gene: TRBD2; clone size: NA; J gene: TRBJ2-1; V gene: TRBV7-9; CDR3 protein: CASSLAAGGPGNEQFF; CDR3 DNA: TGTGCCAGCAGCTTGGCCGCGGGGGGGCCGGGGAATGAGCAGTTCTTC
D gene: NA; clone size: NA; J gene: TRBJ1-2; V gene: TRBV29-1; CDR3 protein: CSVDAGNYGYTF; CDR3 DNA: TGCAGCGTTGACGCAGGGAACTATGGCTACACCTTC
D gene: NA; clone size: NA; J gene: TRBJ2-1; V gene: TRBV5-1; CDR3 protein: CASSGGRGYNEQFF; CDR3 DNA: TGCGCCAGCAGCGGCGGGCGGGGCTACAATGAGCAGTTCTTC
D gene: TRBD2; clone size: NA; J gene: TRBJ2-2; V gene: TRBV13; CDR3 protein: CASSLQTSGGVTGELFF; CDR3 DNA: TGTGCCAGCAGCCTCCAGACTAGCGGGGGGGTAACCGGGGAGCTGTTTTTT
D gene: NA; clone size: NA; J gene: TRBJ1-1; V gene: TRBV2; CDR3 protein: CASFLRGSEAFF; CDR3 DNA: TGTGCCAGTTTCCTAAGGGGCTCTGAAGCTTTCTTT
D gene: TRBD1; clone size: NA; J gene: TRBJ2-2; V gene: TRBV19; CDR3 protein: CASSTDRGGGELFF; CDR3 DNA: TGTGCCAGTAGTACGGACAGGGGGGGCGGGGAGCTGTTTTTT
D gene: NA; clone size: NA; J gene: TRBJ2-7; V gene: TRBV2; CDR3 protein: CASSFIYEQYF; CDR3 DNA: TGTGCCAGCAGTTTTATCTACGAGCAGTACTTC
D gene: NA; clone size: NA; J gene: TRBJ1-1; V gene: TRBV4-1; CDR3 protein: CASSLPGNTEAFF; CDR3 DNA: TGCGCCAGCAGCCTCCCAGGTAACACTGAAGCTTTCTTT
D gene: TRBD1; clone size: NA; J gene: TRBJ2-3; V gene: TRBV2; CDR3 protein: CASGGQVVDTQYF; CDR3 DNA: TGTGCCAGTGGGGGACAGGTTGTAGATACGCAGTATTTT
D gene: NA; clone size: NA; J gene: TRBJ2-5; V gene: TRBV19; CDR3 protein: CASSTGLRQETQYF; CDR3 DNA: TGTGCCAGTAGTACCGGACTGAGACAAGAGACCCAGTACTTC
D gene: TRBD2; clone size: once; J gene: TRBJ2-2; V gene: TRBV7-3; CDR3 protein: CASSLTYAAGGRTGELFF; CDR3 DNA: TGTGCCAGCAGCTTAACGTATGCAGCGGGGGGCCGCACCGGGGAGCTGTTTTTT
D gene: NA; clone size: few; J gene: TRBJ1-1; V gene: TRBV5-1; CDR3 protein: CASSLAGSANTEAFF; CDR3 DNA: TGCGCCAGCAGCTTGGCTGGGTCTGCGAACACTGAAGCTTTCTTT
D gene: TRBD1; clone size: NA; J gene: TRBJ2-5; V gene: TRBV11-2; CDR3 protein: CASSYGDRGVVETQYF; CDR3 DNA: TGTGCCAGCAGCTACGGGGACAGGGGGGTAGTAGAGACCCAGTACTTC
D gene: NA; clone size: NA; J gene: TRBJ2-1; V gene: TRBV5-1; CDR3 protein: CASSFPSAGPNNEQFF; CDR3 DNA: TGCGCCAGCAGCTTCCCCTCGGCAGGGCCTAACAATGAGCAGTTCTTC
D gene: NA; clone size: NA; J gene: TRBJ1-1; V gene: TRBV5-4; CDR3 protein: CASSLRYAANTEAFF; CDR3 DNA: TGTGCCAGCAGCCTCCGTTACGCGGCGAACACTGAAGCTTTCTTT
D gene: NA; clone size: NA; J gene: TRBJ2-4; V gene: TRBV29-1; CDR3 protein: CSVERAKNIQYF; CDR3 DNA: TGCAGCGTTGAGCGGGCCAAAAACATTCAGTACTTC
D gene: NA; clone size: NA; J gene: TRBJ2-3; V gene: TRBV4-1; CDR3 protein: CASSQEPGQPSTDTQYF; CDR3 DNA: TGCGCCAGCAGCCAAGAGCCCGGGCAACCTAGCACAGATACGCAGTATTTT
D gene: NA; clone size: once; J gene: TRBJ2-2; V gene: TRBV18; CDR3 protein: CASSPSYRENGELFF; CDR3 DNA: TGTGCCAGCTCACCTTCTTACAGGGAGAACGGGGAGCTGTTTTTT
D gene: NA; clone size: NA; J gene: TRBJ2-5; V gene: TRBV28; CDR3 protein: CASSLEVSQETQYF; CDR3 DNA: TGTGCCAGCAGTTTAGAGGTCTCCCAAGAGACCCAGTACTTC
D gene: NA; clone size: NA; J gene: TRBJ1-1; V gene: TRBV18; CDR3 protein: CASSSISRNTEAFF; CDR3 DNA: TGTGCCAGCTCGTCAATCAGTCGGAACACTGAAGCTTTCTTT
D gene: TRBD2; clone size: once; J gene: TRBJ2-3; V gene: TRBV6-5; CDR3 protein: CASSPRTSGTDTQYF; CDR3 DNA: TGTGCCAGCAGTCCCCGGACTAGCGGCACAGATACGCAGTATTTT
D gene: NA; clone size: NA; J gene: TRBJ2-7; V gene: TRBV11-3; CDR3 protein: CASASDSEGEQYF; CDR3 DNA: TGTGCCAGCGCCTCCGACAGTGAGGGCGAGCAGTACTTC
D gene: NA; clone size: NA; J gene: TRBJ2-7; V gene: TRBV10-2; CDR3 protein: CASSPLDSEQYF; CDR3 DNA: TGCGCCAGCAGTCCACTAGACTCCGAGCAGTACTTC
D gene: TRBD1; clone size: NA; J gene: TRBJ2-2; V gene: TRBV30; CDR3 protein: CACLTGLNTGELFF; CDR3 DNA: TGTGCCTGCCTGACAGGGTTAAACACCGGGGAGCTGTTTTTT
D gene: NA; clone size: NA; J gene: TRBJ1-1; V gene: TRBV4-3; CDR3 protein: CASSSSGYTEAFF; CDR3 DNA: TGCGCCAGCAGTTCTAGTGGGTACACTGAAGCTTTCTTT
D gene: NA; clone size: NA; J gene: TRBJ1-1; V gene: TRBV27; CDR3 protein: CASSNQINTEAFF; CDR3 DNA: TGTGCCAGCAGTAACCAAATAAACACTGAAGCTTTCTTT
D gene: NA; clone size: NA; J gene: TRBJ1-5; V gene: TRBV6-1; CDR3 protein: CASSDGWGGGDSNQPQHF; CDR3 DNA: TGTGCCAGCAGTGACGGGTGGGGAGGCGGGGATAGCAATCAGCCCCAGCATTTT
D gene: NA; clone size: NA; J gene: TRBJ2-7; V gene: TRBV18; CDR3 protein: CASSPTGTYEQYF; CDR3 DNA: TGTGCCAGCTCACCCACAGGGACCTACGAGCAGTACTTC
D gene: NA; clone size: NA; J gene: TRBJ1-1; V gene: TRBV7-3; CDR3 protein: CASSLTGYTEAFF; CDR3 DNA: TGTGCCAGCAGCCTAACAGGGTACACTGAAGCTTTCTTT
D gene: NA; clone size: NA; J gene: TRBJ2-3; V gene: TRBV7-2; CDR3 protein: CASSQVPGADTQYF; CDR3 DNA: TGTGCCAGCAGCCAAGTCCCCGGGGCAGATACGCAGTATTTT
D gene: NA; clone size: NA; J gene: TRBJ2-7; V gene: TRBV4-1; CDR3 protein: CASSQVPGPYEQYF; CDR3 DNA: TGCGCCAGCAGCCAAGTGCCGGGGCCCTACGAGCAGTACTTC
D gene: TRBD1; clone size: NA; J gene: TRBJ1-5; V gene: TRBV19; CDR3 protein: CASKSPGQGALGNQPQHF; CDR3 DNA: TGTGCCAGTAAGTCTCCGGGACAGGGGGCGCTTGGCAATCAGCCCCAGCATTTT
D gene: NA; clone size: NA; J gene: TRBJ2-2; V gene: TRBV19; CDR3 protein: CASTFPSANTGELFF; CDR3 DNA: TGTGCCAGTACATTCCCTTCGGCGAACACCGGGGAGCTGTTTTTT
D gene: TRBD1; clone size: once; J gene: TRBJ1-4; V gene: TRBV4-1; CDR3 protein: CASSNPWDRGEKLFF; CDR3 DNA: TGCGCCAGCAGCAACCCTTGGGACAGGGGTGAAAAACTGTTTTTT
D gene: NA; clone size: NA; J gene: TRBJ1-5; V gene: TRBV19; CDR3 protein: CASTVGGNNQPQHF; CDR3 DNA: TGTGCCAGTACCGTAGGGGGGAACAATCAGCCCCAGCATTTT
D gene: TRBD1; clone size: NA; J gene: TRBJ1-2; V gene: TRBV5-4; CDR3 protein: CASSAPDRSSFGYTF; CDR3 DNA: TGTGCCAGCAGCGCCCCGGACAGGTCGTCGTTTGGCTACACCTTC
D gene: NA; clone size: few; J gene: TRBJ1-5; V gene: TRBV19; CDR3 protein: CASSTLLNQPQHF; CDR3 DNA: TGTGCCAGTAGTACGCTCTTAAATCAGCCCCAGCATTTT
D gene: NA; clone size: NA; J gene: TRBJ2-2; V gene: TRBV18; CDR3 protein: CASSPRQRLTGELFF; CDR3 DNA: TGTGCCAGCTCACCACGACAGAGGCTCACCGGGGAGCTGTTTTTT
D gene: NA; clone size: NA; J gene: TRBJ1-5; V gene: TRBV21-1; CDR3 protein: CASSKDRRSQPQHF; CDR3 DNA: TGTGCCAGCAGCAAGGACAGGAGGAGTCAGCCCCAGCATTTT
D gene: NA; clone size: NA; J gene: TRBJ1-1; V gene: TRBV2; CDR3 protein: CASSEAGHRGPAGGTEAFF; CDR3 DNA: TGTGCCAGCAGTGAAGCGGGACACAGAGGCCCCGCTGGGGGCACTGAAGCTTTCTTT
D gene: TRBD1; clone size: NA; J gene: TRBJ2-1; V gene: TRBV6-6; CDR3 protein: CASRETGGYNEQFF; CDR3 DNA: TGTGCCAGCAGGGAGACAGGGGGATACAATGAGCAGTTCTTC
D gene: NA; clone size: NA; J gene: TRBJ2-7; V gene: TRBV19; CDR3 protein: CASSIGAEGGGDPNPYEQYF; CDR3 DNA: TGTGCCAGTAGTATAGGGGCCGAGGGAGGGGGCGATCCAAACCCATACGAGCAGTACTTC
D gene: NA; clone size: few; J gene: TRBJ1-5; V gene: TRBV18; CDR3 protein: CASSQQGKDQPQHF; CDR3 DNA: TGTGCCAGCTCTCAACAGGGAAAAGATCAGCCCCAGCATTTT
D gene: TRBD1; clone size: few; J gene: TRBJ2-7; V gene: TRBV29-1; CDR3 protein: CSVPGQDYEQYF; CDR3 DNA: TGCAGCGTTCCGGGACAGGATTACGAGCAGTACTTC
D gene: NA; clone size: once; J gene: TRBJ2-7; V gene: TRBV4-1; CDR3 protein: CASSQDLGVLLIYEQYF; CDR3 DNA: TGCGCCAGCAGCCAAGATCTTGGTGTCCTATTAATATACGAGCAGTACTTC
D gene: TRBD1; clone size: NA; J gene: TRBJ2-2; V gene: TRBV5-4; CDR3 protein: CASSLQGATNTGELFF; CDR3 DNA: TGTGCCAGCAGCTTACAGGGGGCTACTAACACCGGGGAGCTGTTTTTT
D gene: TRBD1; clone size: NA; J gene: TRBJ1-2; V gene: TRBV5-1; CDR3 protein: CASSQGTGINYGYTF; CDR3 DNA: TGCGCCAGCAGCCAGGGGACAGGAATAAACTATGGCTACACCTTC
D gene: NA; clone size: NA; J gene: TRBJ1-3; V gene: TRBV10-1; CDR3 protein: CASSGGRVSGNTIYF; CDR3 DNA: TGCGCCAGCAGTGGAGGACGGGTCTCTGGAAACACCATATATTTT
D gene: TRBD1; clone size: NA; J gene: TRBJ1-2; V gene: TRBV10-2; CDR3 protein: CASSDLTGNYGYTF; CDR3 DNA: TGCGCCAGCAGTGACCTGACAGGGAACTATGGCTACACCTTC